This TCR beta chain was sequenced in a study of blood T cells in healthy people across ages. Total RNA extraction produced at least 6 micrograms (per sample) for the study. Study-level findings and limits: A strong correlation was seen between TCR beta diversity and naive T cell percentage.

With a J-beta primer mix and a sample-barcoded 5' primer, a second PCR ran roughly 6 to 12 cycles. Each of the cDNA molecules was tagged by a template-switch adaptor with 12 random nucleotides. From the 5' RACE reads, TCRdb called clonotypes with MiXCR, one entry per CDR3 protein. The sample consists of about 780,000 distinct CDR3 sequences, about half of them appearing once. This clonotype was seen ten or more times. Its target is not known. The sequence came from a man of 80 years or more in good health. The specimen was blood.

The CDR3 nucleotides read TGTGCCAGCAGCTTTAGTTCCGGGACCGGGACAGATACGCAGTATTTT. Residues: CASSFSSGTGTDTQYF. This chain uses TRBV5-5 with TRBJ2-3; either TRBD1 or TRBD2 may supply D (5 bases each). Trimming took off 2 bases at V and 3 bases at J, with 16 bases between the two ends. In germline, CDR1 is SGHKS, CDR2 YYEKEE (reference sequence). The CDR3 totals 16 residues.